This is a list of T cell receptor beta chains from one sample in a study of CD8+CD57+ T cells in acquired aplastic anemia. Each CDR3 protein gets one entry after TCRdb re-called the reads with MiXCR. The table lists around 230,000 distinct CDR3 sequences, roughly 57% of them singletons, with around 28% in the top ten. Sequencing was done on a sample of sorted CD4+, CD8+, or CD8+CD57+ T cells (not recorded which) from PBMCs. The source is a human donor in good health. Each CDR3 is given with its conserved first and last residue. Fields, in order: D gene, clone size, V gene, J gene, CDR3 protein, CDR3 DNA. A D gene is named only where the DNA matches it firmly. Clone sizes are given selectively: once, few, many, or a class where the clone is expanded.

TRBD1	once	TRBV25-1	TRBJ2-7	CASSWTGGEIYEQYF	TGTGCCAGCAGTTGGACAGGGGGCGAAATCTACGAGCAGTACTTC
-	-	TRBV2	TRBJ2-2	CASSSGHNTGELFF	TGTGCCAGCAGCTCCGGGCACAACACCGGGGAGCTGTTTTTT
TRBD1	-	TRBV7-6	TRBJ2-7	CASSVGQGLYEQYF	TGTGCCAGCAGCGTAGGACAGGGCCTCTACGAGCAGTACTTC
-	-	TRBV7-2	TRBJ2-7	CASARDGGEQYF	TGTGCCAGCGCTCGAGACGGCGGCGAGCAGTACTTC
-	-	TRBV27	TRBJ1-3	CASRQGGHPGNTIYF	TGTGCCAGCAGACAGGGTGGTCACCCTGGAAACACCATATATTTT
-	-	TRBV5-4	TRBJ1-2	CASSFNFDSSYGYTF	TGTGCCAGCAGCTTTAACTTCGACAGTTCCTATGGCTACACCTTC
TRBD1	-	TRBV7-8	TRBJ1-5	CASSQGAGRQPQHF	TGTGCCAGCAGTCAGGGGGCAGGGCGGCAGCCCCAGCATTTT
TRBD1	many	TRBV7-9	TRBJ1-5	CASSTGQGSQPQHF	TGTGCCAGCAGCACCGGACAGGGTAGCCAGCCCCAGCATTTT
-	-	TRBV7-8	TRBJ1-2	CASTSREGHTNYGYTF	TGTGCCAGCACCTCTAGGGAAGGCCACACTAACTATGGCTACACCTTC
-	few	TRBV5-1	TRBJ2-7	CASSSSFSDRPYEQYF	TGCGCCAGCAGCTCCAGTTTTTCGGACAGACCTTACGAGCAGTACTTC
-	once	TRBV5-1	TRBJ2-5	CASSLGLTGAQETQYF	TGCGCCAGCAGCTTGGGGCTAACAGGAGCTCAAGAGACCCAGTACTTC
TRBD1	-	TRBV20-1	TRBJ1-2	CSAPGGGDSYGYTF	TGCAGTGCCCCTGGGGGGGGGGACAGCTATGGCTACACCTTC
TRBD2	-	TRBV13	TRBJ2-3	CASSPRATSGGTDTQYF	TGTGCCAGCAGCCCTAGAGCTACTAGCGGGGGCACAGATACGCAGTATTTT
-	-	TRBV7-9	TRBJ1-2	CASSSGYYGYTF	TGTGCCAGCAGCTCGGGTTACTATGGCTACACCTTC
-	once	TRBV29-1	TRBJ2-7	CSVIAGTGGTAFHHEQYF	TGCAGCGTCATTGCCGGAACCGGAGGGACAGCATTCCACCACGAGCAGTACTTC
-	many	TRBV11-3	TRBJ2-7	CASSLVFGYEQYF	TGTGCCAGCAGCTTAGTGTTTGGTTACGAGCAGTACTTC
TRBD1	few	TRBV3-1	TRBJ2-2	CASSPTMDRVGTGELFF	TGTGCCAGCAGCCCAACCATGGACAGGGTGGGAACCGGGGAGCTGTTTTTT
TRBD2	-	TRBV9	TRBJ2-2	CASSVREGSTGELFF	TGTGCCAGCAGCGTTCGGGAGGGTAGCACCGGGGAGCTGTTTTTT
-	-	TRBV2	TRBJ2-7	CASSRFSYEQYF	TGTGCCAGCAGTCGCTTCTCCTACGAGCAGTACTTC
TRBD1	-	TRBV10-2	TRBJ1-2	CASSESTGGLYGYTF	TGCGCCAGCAGTGAGTCTACAGGGGGCTTATATGGCTACACCTTC
TRBD1	many	TRBV14	TRBJ2-3	CASSSPGTAADTQYF	TGTGCCAGCAGCTCACCCGGGACAGCAGCAGATACGCAGTATTTT
-	-	TRBV29-1	TRBJ2-7	CSVRDLYEQYF	TGCAGCGTTCGGGACCTTTACGAGCAGTACTTC
-	-	TRBV19	TRBJ1-2	CASTLGGFNYGYTF	TGTGCCAGTACCCTAGGAGGGTTTAACTATGGCTACACCTTC
TRBD2	-	TRBV9	TRBJ2-1	CASSVGGSGSFNNEQFF	TGTGCCAGCAGCGTAGGTGGTAGCGGGAGTTTCAACAATGAGCAGTTCTTC
TRBD1	-	TRBV25-1	TRBJ1-2	CASSLTGGYGYTF	TGTGCCAGCAGCTTGACAGGGGGCTATGGCTACACCTTC
-	-	TRBV19	TRBJ1-5	CASSIAHGPQHF	TGTGCCAGTAGTATTGCCCACGGGCCCCAGCATTTT
TRBD1	-	TRBV7-3	TRBJ1-6	CASSLNQGAGDSPLHF	TGTGCCAGCAGCTTAAATCAGGGGGCGGGGGACTCACCCCTCCACTTT
TRBD2	-	TRBV7-8	TRBJ2-5	CASSLGAGAGGHETQYF	TGTGCCAGCAGCTTAGGGGCCGGAGCGGGGGGGCACGAGACCCAGTACTTC
-	many	TRBV30	TRBJ2-1	CAWSPGPYNEQFF	TGTGCCTGGAGCCCGGGTCCCTACAATGAGCAGTTCTTC
-	-	TRBV20-1	TRBJ2-7	CSARDLTYEQYF	TGCAGTGCTAGGGACTTAACCTACGAGCAGTACTTC
TRBD1	many	TRBV6-2/TRBV6-3	TRBJ2-7	CASSYPTGGNEQYF	TGTGCCAGCAGTTACCCGACAGGGGGCAACGAGCAGTACTTC
TRBD1	-	TRBV20-1	TRBJ1-6	CSARTGNSPLHF	TGCAGTGCTAGGACAGGGAATTCACCCCTCCACTTT
-	-	TRBV7-2	TRBJ1-2	CASSSQGPEGYTF	TGTGCCAGCAGCAGCCAGGGTCCTGAAGGCTACACCTTC
-	-	TRBV29-1	TRBJ1-1	CITQGHPNTEAFF	TGCATCACTCAGGGACACCCAAACACTGAAGCTTTCTTT
-	-	TRBV7-8	TRBJ2-7	CASSHIGYEQYF	TGTGCCAGCAGCCACATAGGCTACGAGCAGTACTTC
TRBD1	-	TRBV5-1	TRBJ2-7	CASSSVGQGAREQYF	TGTGCCAGCAGCTCAGTGGGACAGGGGGCAAGGGAGCAGTACTTC
TRBD2	-	TRBV7-8	TRBJ2-2	CASSSLAGGRGELFF	TGTGCCAGCAGCTCGCTAGCGGGGGGGAGAGGGGAGCTGTTTTTT
-	-	TRBV7-3	TRBJ2-7	CASSLFSGLGYEQYF	TGTGCCAGCAGCCTCTTTTCGGGTCTTGGGTACGAGCAGTACTTC
-	-	TRBV20-1	TRBJ1-6	CSVRTDRKKNSPLHF	TGCAGTGTCAGAACGGACCGGAAAAAGAATTCACCCCTCCACTTT
TRBD1	many	TRBV29-1	TRBJ2-7	CSVEVPPRGGGAYEQYF	TGCAGCGTTGAAGTTCCCCCTCGAGGGGGCGGCGCCTACGAGCAGTACTTC
-	-	TRBV5-6	TRBJ2-7	CASSPGSRYEQYF	TGTGCCAGTTCCCCCGGGAGTAGGTACGAGCAGTACTTC
TRBD2	many	TRBV7-2	TRBJ2-1	CASRGMSGSSYNEQFF	TGTGCCAGCCGCGGGATGAGCGGGAGTTCCTACAATGAGCAGTTCTTC
-	few	TRBV25-1	TRBJ1-6	CASSRAGEASPLHF	TGTGCCAGCAGTCGGGCAGGGGAGGCTTCGCCCCTCCACTTT
TRBD1	-	TRBV27	TRBJ1-5	CASSPGGQPQHF	TGTGCCAGCAGTCCAGGGGGCCAGCCCCAGCATTTT
-	-	TRBV7-2	TRBJ2-1	CASSSGGTNEQFF	TGTGCCAGCAGCTCAGGGGGGACCAATGAGCAGTTCTTC
-	-	TRBV5-1	TRBJ2-1	CASNARGGRGSYNEQFF	TGCGCCAGCAACGCGAGGGGAGGACGGGGCTCCTACAATGAGCAGTTCTTC
-	-	TRBV19	TRBJ1-4	CASSTDQTANEKLFF	TGTGCCAGTAGTACTGACCAGACAGCTAATGAAAAACTGTTTTTT